This TCR beta chain came from a study of cytomegalovirus exposure and HLA in healthy donors. Study at large: HLA-typed donors were the source of approximately 88 million unique TCRs, which an early data release held. General study results and limits: CMV antigen specificity of a few CMV-associated chains was confirmed in vitro. Prior analysis indicated that the majority of TCR beta V segments exhibited productivity approximately 87% or approximately 30% of the time.

V shed 4 bases, J shed 5 bases, and the junction held 8 bases outside the gene matches. The CDR3 length is 15 residues. Germline CDR1 is SGHNT and CDR2 is YYREEE (reference sequence). Regarding this clone: Its specificity is unknown.

Primers for the PCR totalled 60 Vbeta and 13 Jbeta. Only in-frame clones appear in the TCRdb table, and some are missing; sequencing was by immunoSEQ multiplex PCR. Of some 150,000 clones listed, 60% to 80% are singletons. This chain uses TRBV5-4 with TRBJ2-1, with 8 nucleotides matching TRBD1. The TCR originated in a man aged 18 to 30 in good health and CMV-seropositive. The sample was PBMCs. CDR3 amino acids: CASSPRQGSDNEQFF. CDR3 in DNA: TGTGCCAGCAGCCCTCGACAGGGGTCGGACAATGAGCAGTTCTTC.